Many counts were recorded for the clone carrying this T cell receptor beta chain. The source of the sample is a study of Graves' ophthalmopathy and Graves' hyperthyroidism. Between the trimmed V and J ends, which lost 3 bases and 8 bases, there was a span of 22 bases. Germline lookup yields CDR1 SGHTA and CDR2 FQGNSA. There are 16 residues in the CDR3. Investigators amplified TCR beta CDR3 regions from RNA transcripts. After a first-round RT-PCR with HTBI primers, a second-round multiplex PCR was run. TCRdb redid the calling of the multiplex PCR reads with MiXCR, one entry per CDR3 protein. The sample consists of 150,000 or so distinct CDR3 sequences, less than 45% of them appearing once.

The specimen sequenced was peripheral blood. This chain uses TRBV7-2 with TRBJ1-2; possibly TRBD1 for D (5 bases). The receptor was derived from a woman in her 40s with Graves' ophthalmopathy. The CDR3 loop reads CASSFFQGPYTGGYTF. The DNA of the CDR3 is TGTGCCAGCAGCTTTTTCCAGGGACCGTATACGGGCGGCTACACCTTC.